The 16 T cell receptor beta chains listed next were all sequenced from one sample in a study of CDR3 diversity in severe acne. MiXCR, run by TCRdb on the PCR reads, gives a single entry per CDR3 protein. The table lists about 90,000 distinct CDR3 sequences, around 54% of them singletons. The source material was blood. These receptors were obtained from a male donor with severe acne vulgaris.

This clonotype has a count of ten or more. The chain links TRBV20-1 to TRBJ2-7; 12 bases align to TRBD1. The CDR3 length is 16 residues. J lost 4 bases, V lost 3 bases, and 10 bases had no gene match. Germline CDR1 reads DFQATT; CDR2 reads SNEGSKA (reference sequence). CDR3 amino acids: CSASRAGTGGLYEQYF. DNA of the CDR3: TGCAGTGCTAGTCGGGCCGGGACAGGGGGCTTATACGAGCAGTACTTC.

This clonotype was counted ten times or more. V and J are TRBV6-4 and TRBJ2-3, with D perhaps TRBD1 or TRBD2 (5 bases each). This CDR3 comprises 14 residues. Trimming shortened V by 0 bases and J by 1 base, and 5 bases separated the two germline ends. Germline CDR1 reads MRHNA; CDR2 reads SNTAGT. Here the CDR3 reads CASSDSGGTDTQYF. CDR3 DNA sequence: TGTGCCAGCAGTGACTCGGGGGGCACAGATACGCAGTATTTT.

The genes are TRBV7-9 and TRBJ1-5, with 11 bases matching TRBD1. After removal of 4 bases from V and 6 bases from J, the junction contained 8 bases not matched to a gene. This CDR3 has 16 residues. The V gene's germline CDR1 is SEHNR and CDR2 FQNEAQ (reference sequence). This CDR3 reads CASSSGDRGGPQPQHF. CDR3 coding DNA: TGTGCCAGCAGCTCAGGGGACAGGGGGGGACCTCAGCCCCAGCATTTT. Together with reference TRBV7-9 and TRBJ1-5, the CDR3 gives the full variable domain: DTGVSQNPRHKITKRGQNVTFRCDPISEHNRLYWYRQTLGQGPEFLTYFQNEAQLEKSRLLSDRFSAERPKGSFSTLEIQRTEQGDSAMYLCASSSGDRGGPQPQHFGDGTRLSIL.

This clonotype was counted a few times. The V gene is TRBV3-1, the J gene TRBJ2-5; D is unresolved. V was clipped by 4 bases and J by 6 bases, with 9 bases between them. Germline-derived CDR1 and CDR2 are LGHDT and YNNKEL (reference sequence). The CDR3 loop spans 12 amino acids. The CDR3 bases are TGTGCCAGCAGCCCCAGCAGTAAGACCCAGTACTTC. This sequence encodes CASSPSSKTQYF.

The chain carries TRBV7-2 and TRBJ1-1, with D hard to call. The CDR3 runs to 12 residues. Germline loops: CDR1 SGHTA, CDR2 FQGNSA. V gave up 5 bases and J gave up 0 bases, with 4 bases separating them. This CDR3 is CASSMVNTEAFF. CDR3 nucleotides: TGTGCCAGCAGCATGGTGAACACTGAAGCTTTCTTT.

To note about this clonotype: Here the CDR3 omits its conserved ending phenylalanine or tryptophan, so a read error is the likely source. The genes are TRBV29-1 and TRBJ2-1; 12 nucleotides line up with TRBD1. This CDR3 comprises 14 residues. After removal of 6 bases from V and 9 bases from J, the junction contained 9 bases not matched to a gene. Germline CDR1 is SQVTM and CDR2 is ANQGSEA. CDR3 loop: CSVALGQGAIEQFS. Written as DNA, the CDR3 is TGCAGCGTAGCTCTGGGACAGGGGGCGATTGAGCAGTTCTCC.

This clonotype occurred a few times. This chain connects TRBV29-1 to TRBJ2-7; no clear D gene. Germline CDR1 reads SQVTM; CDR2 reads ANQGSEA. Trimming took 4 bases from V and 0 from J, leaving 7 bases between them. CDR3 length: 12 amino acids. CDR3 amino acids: CSVGSISYEQYF. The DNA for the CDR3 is TGCAGCGTTGGCAGTATCTCCTACGAGCAGTACTTC.

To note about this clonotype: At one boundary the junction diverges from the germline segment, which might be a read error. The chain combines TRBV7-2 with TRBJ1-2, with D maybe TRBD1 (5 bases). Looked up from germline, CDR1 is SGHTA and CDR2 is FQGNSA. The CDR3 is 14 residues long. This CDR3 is CASRARGTDYRYTF. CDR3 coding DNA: TGTGCCAGCAGGGCCCGTGGGACTGACTATCGCTACACCTTC.

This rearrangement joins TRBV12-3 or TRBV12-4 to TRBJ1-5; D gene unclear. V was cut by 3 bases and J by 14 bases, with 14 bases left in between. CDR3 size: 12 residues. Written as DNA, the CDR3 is TGTGCCAGCAGTTTGGCTAGCGGCTACGAGCATTTT. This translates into CASSLASGYEHF.

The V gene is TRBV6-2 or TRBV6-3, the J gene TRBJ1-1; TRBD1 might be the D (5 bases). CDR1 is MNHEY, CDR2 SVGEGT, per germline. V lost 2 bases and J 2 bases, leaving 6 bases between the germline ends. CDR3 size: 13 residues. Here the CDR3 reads CASSYRDNTEAFF. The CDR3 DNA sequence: TGTGCCAGCAGTTACCGGGACAACACTGAAGCTTTCTTT.

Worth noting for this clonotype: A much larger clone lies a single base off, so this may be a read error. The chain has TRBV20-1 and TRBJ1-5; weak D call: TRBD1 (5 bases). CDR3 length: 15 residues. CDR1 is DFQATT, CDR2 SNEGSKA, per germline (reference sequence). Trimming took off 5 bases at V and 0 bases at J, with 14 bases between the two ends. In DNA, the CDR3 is TGCAGTGCTGAGGCGGGGGGTAATAGCAATCAGCCCCAGCATTTT. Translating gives CSAEAGGNSNQPQHF.

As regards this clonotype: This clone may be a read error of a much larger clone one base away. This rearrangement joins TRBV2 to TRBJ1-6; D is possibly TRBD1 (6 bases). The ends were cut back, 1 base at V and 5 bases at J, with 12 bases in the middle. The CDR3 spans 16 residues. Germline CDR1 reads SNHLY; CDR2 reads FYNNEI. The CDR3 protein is CASSEGNRVDNSPLHF. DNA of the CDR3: TGTGCCAGCAGTGAAGGAAACAGGGTCGATAATTCACCCCTCCACTTT. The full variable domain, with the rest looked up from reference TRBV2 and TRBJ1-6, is EPEVTQTPSHQVTQMGQEVILRCVPISNHLYFYWYRQILGQKVEFLVSFYNNEISEKSEIFDDQFSVERPDGSNFTLKIRSTKLEDSAMYFCASSEGNRVDNSPLHFGNGTRLTVT.

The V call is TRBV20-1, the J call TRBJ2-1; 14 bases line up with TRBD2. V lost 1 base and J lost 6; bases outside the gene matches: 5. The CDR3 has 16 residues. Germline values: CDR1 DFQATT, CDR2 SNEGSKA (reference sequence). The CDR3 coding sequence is TGCAGTGCTAGAGCACCGACTAGCGGGAGGGCCAATGAGCAGTTCTTC. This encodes CSARAPTSGRANEQFF.

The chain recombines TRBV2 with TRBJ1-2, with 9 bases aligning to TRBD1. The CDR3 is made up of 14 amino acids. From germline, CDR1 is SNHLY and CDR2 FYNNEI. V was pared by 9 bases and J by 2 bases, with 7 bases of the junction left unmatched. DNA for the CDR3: TGTGCCAGTACGGACAGGGGCGGAAACTATGGCTACACCTTC. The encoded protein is CASTDRGGNYGYTF.

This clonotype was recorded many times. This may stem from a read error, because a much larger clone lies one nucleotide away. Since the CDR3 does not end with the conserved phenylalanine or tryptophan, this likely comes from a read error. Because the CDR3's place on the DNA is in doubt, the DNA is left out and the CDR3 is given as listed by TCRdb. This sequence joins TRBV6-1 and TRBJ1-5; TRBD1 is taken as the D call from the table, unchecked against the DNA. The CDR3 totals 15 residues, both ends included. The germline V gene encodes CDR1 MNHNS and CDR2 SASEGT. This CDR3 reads CASTRGGGTYQPRHL.

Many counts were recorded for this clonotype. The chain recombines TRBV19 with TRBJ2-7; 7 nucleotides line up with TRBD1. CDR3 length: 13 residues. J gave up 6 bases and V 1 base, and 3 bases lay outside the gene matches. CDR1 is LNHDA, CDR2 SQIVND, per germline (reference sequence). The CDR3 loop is CASSIGTGGEQYF. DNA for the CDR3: TGTGCCAGTAGTATAGGGACAGGCGGCGAGCAGTACTTC.